Sequencing of this T cell receptor beta chain was carried out in a study of cytomegalovirus exposure and HLA in healthy donors. Study findings and constraints: In a later analysis, a missense DCLRE1C variant was linked to TCR beta V- and J-gene trimming. The majority of CMV-associated TCR beta chains were reported as apparently HLA-restricted in a later analysis. According to an earlier analysis, most TCR beta V segments yielded productive rearrangements about 87% or about 30% of the time.

The study ran its PCR with 60 Vbeta and 13 Jbeta primers. The repertoire was sequenced with immunoSEQ multiplex PCR; TCRdb's copy has only in-frame clones and lacks some. Its table lists some 75,000 clones. Worth noting for this clone: The antigen is unknown.

This TCR was sampled from a female donor in good health and CMV-seropositive. The source material was PBMCs.

CDR3 protein: CASSIAGNEQYF. The CDR3 region has the DNA TGTGCCAGTAGTATAGCGGGAAACGAGCAGTACTTC. The chain uses TRBV19 and TRBJ2-7; D is perhaps TRBD2 (5 bases). Trimming took 1 base from V and 5 from J, leaving 6 bases between them. Germline V gene sequence: CDR1 LNHDA, CDR2 SQIVND (reference sequence). CDR3 length equals 12 residues.